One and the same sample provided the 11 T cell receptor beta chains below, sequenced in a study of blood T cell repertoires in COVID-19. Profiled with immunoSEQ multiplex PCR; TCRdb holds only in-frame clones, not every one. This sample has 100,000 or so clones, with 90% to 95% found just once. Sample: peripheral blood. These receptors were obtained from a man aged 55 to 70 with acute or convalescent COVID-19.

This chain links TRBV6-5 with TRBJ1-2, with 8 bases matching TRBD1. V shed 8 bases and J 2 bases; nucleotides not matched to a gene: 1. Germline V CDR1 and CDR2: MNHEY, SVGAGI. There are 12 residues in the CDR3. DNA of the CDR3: TGTGCCAGCCACAGGGGGAACTATGGCTACACCTTC. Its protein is CASHRGNYGYTF.

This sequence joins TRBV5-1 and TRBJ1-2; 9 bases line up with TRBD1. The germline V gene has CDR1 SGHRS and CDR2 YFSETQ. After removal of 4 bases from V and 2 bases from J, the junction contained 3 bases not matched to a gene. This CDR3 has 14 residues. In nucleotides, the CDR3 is TGCGCCAGCAGCCCGACAGGGGGGAACTATGGCTACACCTTC. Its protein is CASSPTGGNYGYTF.

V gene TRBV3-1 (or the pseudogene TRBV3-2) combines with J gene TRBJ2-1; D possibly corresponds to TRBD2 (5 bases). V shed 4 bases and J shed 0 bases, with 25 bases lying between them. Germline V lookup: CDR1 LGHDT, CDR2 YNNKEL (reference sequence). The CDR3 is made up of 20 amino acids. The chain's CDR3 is CASSPLAGGPKRSSYNEQFF. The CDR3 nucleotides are TGTGCCAGCAGCCCTCTGGCCGGCGGGCCCAAAAGAAGCTCCTACAATGAGCAGTTCTTC.

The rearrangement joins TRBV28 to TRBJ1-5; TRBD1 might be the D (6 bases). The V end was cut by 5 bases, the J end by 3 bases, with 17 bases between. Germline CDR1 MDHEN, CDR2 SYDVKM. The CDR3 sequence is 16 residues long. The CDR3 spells CASSAGALASNQPQHF. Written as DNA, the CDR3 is TGTGCCAGCAGTGCGGGGGCGCTAGCCTCCAATCAGCCCCAGCATTTT.

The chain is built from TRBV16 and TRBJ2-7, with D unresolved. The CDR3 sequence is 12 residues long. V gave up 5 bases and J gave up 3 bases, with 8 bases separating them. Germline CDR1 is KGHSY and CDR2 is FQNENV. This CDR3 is CASSASSYEQYF. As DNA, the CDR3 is TGTGCCAGCAGCGCCTCTAGCTACGAGCAGTACTTC.

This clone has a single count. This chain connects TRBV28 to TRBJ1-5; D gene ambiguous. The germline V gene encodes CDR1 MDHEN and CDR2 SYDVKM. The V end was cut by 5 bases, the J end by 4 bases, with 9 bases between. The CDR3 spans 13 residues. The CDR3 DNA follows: TGTGCCAGCAGTCCCTATTTAAATCAGCCCCAGCATTTT. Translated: CASSPYLNQPQHF.

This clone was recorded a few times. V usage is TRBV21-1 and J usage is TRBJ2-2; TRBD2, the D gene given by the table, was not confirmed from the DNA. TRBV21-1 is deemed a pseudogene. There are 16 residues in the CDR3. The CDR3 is CASSKVPSPPTGELFF. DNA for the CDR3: TGTGCCAGCAGCAAAGTACCTAGCCCCCCGACCGGGGAGCTGTTTTTT.

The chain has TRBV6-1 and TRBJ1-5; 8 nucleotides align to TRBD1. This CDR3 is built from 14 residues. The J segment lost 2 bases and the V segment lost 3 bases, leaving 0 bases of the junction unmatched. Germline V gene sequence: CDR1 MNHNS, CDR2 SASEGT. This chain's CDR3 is CASSETGGNQPQHF. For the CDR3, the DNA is TGTGCCAGCAGTGAGACAGGGGGCAATCAGCCCCAGCATTTT.

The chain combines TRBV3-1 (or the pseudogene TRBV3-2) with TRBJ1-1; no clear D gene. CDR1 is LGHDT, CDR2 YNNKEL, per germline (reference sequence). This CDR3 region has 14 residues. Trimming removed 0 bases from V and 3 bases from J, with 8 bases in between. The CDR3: CASSQDPGYTEAFF. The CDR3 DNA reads TGTGCCAGCAGCCAAGATCCGGGGTACACTGAAGCTTTCTTT.

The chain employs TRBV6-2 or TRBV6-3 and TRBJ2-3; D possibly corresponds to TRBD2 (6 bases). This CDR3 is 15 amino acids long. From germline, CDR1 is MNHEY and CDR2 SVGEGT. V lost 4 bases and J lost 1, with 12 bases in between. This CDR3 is CASSFFSGRTDTQYF. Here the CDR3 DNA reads TGTGCCAGCAGTTTCTTTAGCGGACGCACAGATACGCAGTATTTT.

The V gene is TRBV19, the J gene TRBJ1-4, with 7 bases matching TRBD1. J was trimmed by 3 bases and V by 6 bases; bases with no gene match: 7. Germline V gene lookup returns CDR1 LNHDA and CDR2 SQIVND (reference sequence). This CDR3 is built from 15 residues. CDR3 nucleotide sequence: TGTGCCAGTAGCAGCTCCGGGACAGCTAATGAAAAACTGTTTTTT. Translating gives CASSSSGTANEKLFF. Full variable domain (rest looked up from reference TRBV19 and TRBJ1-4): DGGITQSPKYLFRKEGQNVTLSCEQNLNHDAMYWYRQDPGQGLRLIYYSQIVNDFQKGDIAEGYSVSREKKESFPLTVTSAQKNPTAFYLCASSSSGTANEKLFFGSGTQLSVL.